This entry is about one TCR beta chain. In the authors' methods: Reference gene primers were amplified, and this amplification served to estimate nucleated cell counts. Some clones are missing from TCRdb's copy, which holds only in-frame ones; the method was immunoSEQ multiplex PCR. V, J and clone size reflect that table, while D and trimming were determined from the DNA. The profile shows roughly 120,000 clones, less than 75% of them singletons. The source of the sample is a study of blood T cell repertoires in COVID-19. Across the whole study: Acute and convalescent COVID-19 specimens originated in the United States, Italy and Spain.

Trimming left V 3 bases short and J 1 base short, with 9 bases between. Germline CDR1 KGHSH, CDR2 LQKENI. The CDR3 has 14 amino acids. The J gene is TRBJ2-5, the V gene TRBV18; D might be TRBD2 (5 bases). Sequencing used peripheral blood. The receptor comes from a human donor with acute or convalescent COVID-19. The donor label of this sample is uncertain. DNA of the CDR3: TGTGCCAGCTCACCCCCCGGGGTCCAAGAGACCCAGTACTTC. This encodes CASSPPGVQETQYF.